Listed here are 3 T cell receptor beta chains from one sample, sequenced in a study of immune characterization of retroperitoneal liposarcoma. TCRdb processed the PCR reads anew with MiXCR; each CDR3 protein has one entry. The sample lists 3,000 to 3,500 distinct CDR3 sequences, roughly 45% occurring once. The specimen sequenced was tumor tissue. These receptors all stem from a male donor with retroperitoneal liposarcoma.

In this sample, this clonotype is medium-sized. The V call is TRBV6-6, the J call TRBJ2-5, with 9 nucleotides matching TRBD2. The CDR3 contains 16 residues. CDR1 is MNHNY and CDR2 is SVGAGI in the germline V gene (reference sequence). V gave up 0 bases and J gave up 11 bases; unmatched junction bases: 13. CDR3 protein: CASSYSPTSGYNEQYF. As DNA, the CDR3 is TGTGCCAGCAGTTACTCGCCGACTAGCGGTTACAATGAGCAGTACTTC.

The chain uses TRBV7-2 and TRBJ1-5, with 10 bases identical to TRBD1. Looked up from germline, CDR1 is SGHTA and CDR2 is FQGNSA. The CDR3 sequence is 16 residues long. Germline trimming cut 6 bases from V and 4 bases from J; bases unmatched to any gene: 9. The CDR3 DNA sequence: TGTGCCAGCAGTTCCTATCCGGGACAGGGGAATCAGCCCCAGCATTTT. It translates to CASSSYPGQGNQPQHF.

The rearrangement uses TRBV28 and TRBJ2-1, with D possibly matching TRBD2 (6 bases). CDR1 is MDHEN and CDR2 is SYDVKM in the germline V gene. The CDR3 contains 13 residues. V lost 6 bases and J 9 bases, leaving 15 bases between the germline ends. The CDR3 nucleotides are TGTGCCAGCAGCCTTGGGACTTCGGGTGAGCAGTTCTTC. The encoded protein is CASSLGTSGEQFF. The variable domain in full, completed from reference TRBV28 and TRBJ2-1, reads DVKVTQSSRYLVKRTGEKVFLECVQDMDHENMFWYRQDPGLGLRLIYFSYDVKMKEKGDIPEGYSVSREKKERFSLILESASTNQTSMYLCASSLGTSGEQFFGPGTRLTVL.